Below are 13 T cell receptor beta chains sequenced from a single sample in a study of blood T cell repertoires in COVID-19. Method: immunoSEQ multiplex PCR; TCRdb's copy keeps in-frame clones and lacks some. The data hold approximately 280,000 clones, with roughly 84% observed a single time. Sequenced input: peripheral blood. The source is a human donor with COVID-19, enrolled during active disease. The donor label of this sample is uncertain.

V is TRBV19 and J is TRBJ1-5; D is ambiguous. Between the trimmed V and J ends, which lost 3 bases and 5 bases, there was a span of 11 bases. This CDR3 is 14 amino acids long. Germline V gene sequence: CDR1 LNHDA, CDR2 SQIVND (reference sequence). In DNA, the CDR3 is TGTGCCAGTAGTATTTCAAAGAGGGATCAGCCCCAGCATTTT. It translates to CASSISKRDQPQHF.

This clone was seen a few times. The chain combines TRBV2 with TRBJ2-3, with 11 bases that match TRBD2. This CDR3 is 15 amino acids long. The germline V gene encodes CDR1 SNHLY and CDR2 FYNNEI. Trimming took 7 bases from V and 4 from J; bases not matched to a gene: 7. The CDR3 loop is CASTVGLAGADTQYF. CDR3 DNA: TGTGCCAGCACCGTCGGACTAGCGGGTGCAGATACGCAGTATTTT.

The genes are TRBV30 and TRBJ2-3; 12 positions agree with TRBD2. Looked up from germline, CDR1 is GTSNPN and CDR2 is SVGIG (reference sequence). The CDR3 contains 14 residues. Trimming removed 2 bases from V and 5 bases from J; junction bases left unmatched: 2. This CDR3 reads CAWSRGLAGDTQYF. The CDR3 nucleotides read TGTGCCTGGAGTAGGGGACTAGCGGGAGATACGCAGTATTTT.

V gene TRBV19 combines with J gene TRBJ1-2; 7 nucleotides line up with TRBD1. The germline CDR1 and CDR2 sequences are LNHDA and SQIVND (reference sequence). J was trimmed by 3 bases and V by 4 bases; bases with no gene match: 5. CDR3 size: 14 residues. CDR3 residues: CASSTPGTDYGYTF. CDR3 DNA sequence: TGTGCCAGTAGTACGCCCGGGACAGACTATGGCTACACCTTC.

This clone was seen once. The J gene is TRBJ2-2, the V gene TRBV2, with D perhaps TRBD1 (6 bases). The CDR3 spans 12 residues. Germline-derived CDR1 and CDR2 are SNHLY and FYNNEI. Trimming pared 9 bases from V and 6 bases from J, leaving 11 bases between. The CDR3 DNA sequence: TGTGCCAGTCAGTACAGGGCCGGGGAGCTGTTTTTT. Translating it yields CASQYRAGELFF.

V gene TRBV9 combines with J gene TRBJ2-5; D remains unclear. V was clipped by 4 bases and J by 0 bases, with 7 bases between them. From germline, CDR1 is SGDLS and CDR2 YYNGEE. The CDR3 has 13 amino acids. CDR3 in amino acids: CASSQTYQETQYF. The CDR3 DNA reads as TGTGCCAGCAGCCAGACATACCAAGAGACCCAGTACTTC.

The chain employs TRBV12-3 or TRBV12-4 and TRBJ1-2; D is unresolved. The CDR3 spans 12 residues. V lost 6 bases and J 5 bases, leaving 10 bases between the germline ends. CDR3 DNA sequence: TGTGCCAGCAGGTCTGACAATTATGGCTACACCTTC. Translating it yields CASRSDNYGYTF.

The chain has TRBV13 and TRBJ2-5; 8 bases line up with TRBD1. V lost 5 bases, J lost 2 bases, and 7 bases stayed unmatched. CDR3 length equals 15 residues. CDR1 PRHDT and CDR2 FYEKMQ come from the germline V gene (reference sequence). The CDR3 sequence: CASSTGTGGQETQYF. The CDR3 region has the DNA TGTGCCAGCAGCACGGGGACAGGAGGGCAAGAGACCCAGTACTTC.

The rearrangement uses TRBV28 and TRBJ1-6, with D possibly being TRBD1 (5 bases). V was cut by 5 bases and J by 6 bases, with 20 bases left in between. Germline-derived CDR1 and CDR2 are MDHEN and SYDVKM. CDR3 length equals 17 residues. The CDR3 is CASSPLDILLVNSPLHF. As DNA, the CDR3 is TGTGCCAGCAGTCCATTGGACATACTTTTGGTTAATTCACCCCTCCACTTT.

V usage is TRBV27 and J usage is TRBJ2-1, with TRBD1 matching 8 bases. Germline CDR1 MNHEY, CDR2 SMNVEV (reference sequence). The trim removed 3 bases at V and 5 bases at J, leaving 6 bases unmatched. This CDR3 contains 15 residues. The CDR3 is CASSFYPGQDNEQFF. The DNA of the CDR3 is TGTGCCAGCAGTTTTTATCCGGGACAGGACAATGAGCAGTTCTTC.

The CDR3 DNA reads TGTGCCTGGACCAGGACAAAGAGCTCCTACGAGCAGTACTTC. Translation gives CAWTRTKSSYEQYF. The genes are TRBV30 and TRBJ2-7; tentative D call: TRBD1 (5 bases). This CDR3 is 14 amino acids long. Trimming took 4 bases from V and 0 from J, leaving 13 bases between them. Per the germline V gene, CDR1 is GTSNPN and CDR2 is SVGIG (reference sequence).

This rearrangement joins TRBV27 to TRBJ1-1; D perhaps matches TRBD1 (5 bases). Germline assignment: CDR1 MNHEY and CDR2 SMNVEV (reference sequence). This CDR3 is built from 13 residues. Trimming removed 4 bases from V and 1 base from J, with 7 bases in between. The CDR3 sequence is CASSYTGNTEAFF. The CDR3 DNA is TGTGCCAGCAGTTATACAGGGAACACTGAAGCTTTCTTT.

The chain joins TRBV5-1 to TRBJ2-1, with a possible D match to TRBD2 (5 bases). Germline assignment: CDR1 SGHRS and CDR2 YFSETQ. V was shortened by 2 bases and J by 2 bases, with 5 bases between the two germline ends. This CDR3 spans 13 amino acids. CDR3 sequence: CASSFGTYNEQFF. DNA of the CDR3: TGCGCCAGCAGCTTCGGGACCTACAATGAGCAGTTCTTC. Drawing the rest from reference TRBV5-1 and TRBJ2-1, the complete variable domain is KAGVTQTPRYLIKTRGQQVTLSCSPISGHRSVSWYQQTPGQGLQFLFEYFSETQRNKGNFPGRFSGRQFSNSRSEMNVSTLELGDSALYLCASSFGTYNEQFFGPGTRLTVL.